This T cell receptor beta chain originates from a study of shared clonotypes between healthy human individuals. In germline, CDR1 is MNHEY, CDR2 SVGAGI. The germline V and J ends were trimmed by 3 bases and 4 bases, with 13 bases remaining between them. This CDR3 region has 14 residues. Here immunoSEQ multiplex PCR was the method, and the copy in TCRdb shows in-frame clones only, minus some. The data show hundreds of thousands of clones, 95% to 97% seen once. This clone came up a few times. The clonotype comes from a woman younger than 45 in good health. The chain carries TRBV6-5 and TRBJ2-7; D may be TRBD1 (5 bases). What was sequenced was naive CD4+ T cells sorted from blood. Indicated subset: CD45RA+ positively selected. The CDR3 sequence: CASSYGTQGYEQYF. CDR3 bases: TGTGCCAGCAGTTATGGTACGCAGGGTTACGAGCAGTACTTC.